Listed below are T cell receptor beta chains from one sample, sequenced in a study of chemoradiotherapy in HPV16-positive cancers. Only in-frame clones appear in the TCRdb table, and some are missing; sequencing was by immunoSEQ multiplex PCR. Here the sample spans under 70,000 clones, around nine tenths being singletons. The sequencing here drew on blood, taken from a patient who underwent chemoradiotherapy. These receptors were taken from a human donor with HPV-associated anogenital cancer. CDR3s include the opening cysteine and the closing phenylalanine or tryptophan.

v_gene: TRBV5-4
j_gene: TRBJ1-6
CDR3aa: CASSPRGREDDSPLHF

v_gene: TRBV29-1
j_gene: TRBJ2-4
CDR3aa: CSVGYGDLAKNIQYF

v_gene: TRBV6-1
j_gene: TRBJ1-4
CDR3aa: CASSPGQGNEKLFF

v_gene: TRBV7-2
j_gene: TRBJ2-1
CDR3aa: CASSFGRGEQFF

v_gene: TRBV6-4
j_gene: TRBJ2-2
CDR3aa: CASSQDTGELFF

v_gene: TRBV30
j_gene: TRBJ1-1
CDR3aa: CAYQLDTDTEAFF

v_gene: TRBV19
j_gene: TRBJ2-3
CDR3aa: CASSIDRRASTDTQYF

v_gene: TRBV30
j_gene: TRBJ2-1
CDR3aa: CAWKMMGGAYNEQFF

v_gene: TRBV7-2
j_gene: TRBJ2-1
CDR3aa: CASSLKAIPQFEQFF

v_gene: TRBV19
j_gene: TRBJ1-1
CDR3aa: CATSPRGFITEAFF

v_gene: TRBV9
j_gene: TRBJ2-2
CDR3aa: CASSVVAGVGTGELFF

v_gene: TRBV5-4
j_gene: TRBJ2-2
CDR3aa: CASSDPARGRTGELFF

v_gene: TRBV5-6
j_gene: TRBJ2-4
CDR3aa: CASSPREGLNIQYF

v_gene: TRBV7-9
j_gene: TRBJ1-1
CDR3aa: CASSQTVQLMNTEAFF

v_gene: TRBV19
j_gene: TRBJ2-7
CDR3aa: CASSLGLGGTYEQYF

v_gene: TRBV4-2
j_gene: TRBJ1-5
CDR3aa: CASSQDRGEQPQHF

v_gene: TRBV19
j_gene: TRBJ2-7
CDR3aa: CASSIFSSGTYEQYF

v_gene: TRBV7-3
j_gene: TRBJ2-3
CDR3aa: CASSLPTGPSGTDTQYF

v_gene: TRBV6-6
j_gene: TRBJ1-3
CDR3aa: CASSWNTGGKGNTIYF

v_gene: TRBV5-4
j_gene: TRBJ1-2
CDR3aa: CASSLEGSYGYTF

v_gene: TRBV18
j_gene: TRBJ2-7
CDR3aa: CASSPQGANYEQYF

v_gene: TRBV21-1
j_gene: TRBJ2-1
CDR3aa: CASSKGSGRYEQFF

v_gene: TRBV9
j_gene: TRBJ2-7
CDR3aa: CASSPPAGSYEQYF

v_gene: TRBV5-4
j_gene: TRBJ2-3
CDR3aa: CASSFEREDTQYF

v_gene: TRBV5-6
j_gene: TRBJ2-7
CDR3aa: CASSLGLKPYEQYF

v_gene: TRBV6-1
j_gene: TRBJ2-1
CDR3aa: CASSDFSGRVMNEQFF

v_gene: TRBV5-1
j_gene: TRBJ1-2
CDR3aa: CASSLGQQANYGYTF

v_gene: TRBV30
j_gene: TRBJ2-7
CDR3aa: CAWTREGYSYEQYF

v_gene: TRBV7-9
j_gene: TRBJ1-2
CDR3aa: CASGAGEGRGRNYGYTF

v_gene: TRBV6-1
j_gene: TRBJ1-1
CDR3aa: CASSETGTMNTEAFF

v_gene: TRBV11-1
j_gene: TRBJ1-2
CDR3aa: CASSSGTGGLPIGYTF

v_gene: TRBV9
j_gene: TRBJ2-3
CDR3aa: CASSVFLAGNENTQYF

v_gene: TRBV4-3
j_gene: TRBJ2-5
CDR3aa: CASSQGRFQETQYF

v_gene: TRBV7-2
j_gene: TRBJ2-1
CDR3aa: CASSPLSRGGGADEQFF

v_gene: TRBV7-2
j_gene: TRBJ2-7
CDR3aa: CASSLSEASYEQYF

v_gene: TRBV2
j_gene: TRBJ1-2
CDR3aa: CASRSRQGVYYGYTF

v_gene: TRBV30
j_gene: TRBJ1-3
CDR3aa: CAWSKGSGNTIYF

v_gene: TRBV6-5
j_gene: TRBJ2-6
CDR3aa: CASSYSALLGANVLTF

v_gene: TRBV5-6
j_gene: TRBJ1-4
CDR3aa: CASSSEEEKLFF

v_gene: TRBV7-9
j_gene: TRBJ1-1
CDR3aa: CASSQPRDRGQDTEAFF

v_gene: TRBV7-2
j_gene: TRBJ2-4
CDR3aa: CASGGDGTKNIQYF

v_gene: TRBV7-2
j_gene: TRBJ1-6
CDR3aa: CASSLQESPLHF

v_gene: TRBV28
j_gene: TRBJ2-3
CDR3aa: CAAWDRTTDTQYF

v_gene: TRBV15
j_gene: TRBJ2-5
CDR3aa: CATSRGSREETQYF

v_gene: TRBV7-3
j_gene: TRBJ1-1
CDR3aa: CASSLTGGTEAFF

v_gene: TRBV19
j_gene: TRBJ1-1
CDR3aa: CASSIGRNTEAFF

v_gene: TRBV6-5
j_gene: TRBJ2-7
CDR3aa: CASSPPSDEQYF

v_gene: TRBV7-2
j_gene: TRBJ1-5
CDR3aa: CASNMGVSQPQHF

v_gene: TRBV5-1
j_gene: TRBJ2-7
CDR3aa: CASSSDGAYEQYF

v_gene: TRBV6-5
j_gene: TRBJ1-1
CDR3aa: CASSGEGGTEAFF

v_gene: TRBV18
j_gene: TRBJ1-1
CDR3aa: CASSPRGTNTEAFF